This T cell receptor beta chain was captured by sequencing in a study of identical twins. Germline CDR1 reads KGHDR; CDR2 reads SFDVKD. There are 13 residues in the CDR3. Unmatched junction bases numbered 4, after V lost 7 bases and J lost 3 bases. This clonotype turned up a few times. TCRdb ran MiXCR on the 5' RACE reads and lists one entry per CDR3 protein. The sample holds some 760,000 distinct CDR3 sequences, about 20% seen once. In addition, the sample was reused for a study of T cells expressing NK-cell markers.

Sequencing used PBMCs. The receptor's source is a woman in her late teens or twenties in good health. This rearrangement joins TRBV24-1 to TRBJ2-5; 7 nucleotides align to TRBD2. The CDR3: CATRIRGEETQYF. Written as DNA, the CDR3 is TGTGCCACCAGAATACGGGGGGAAGAGACCCAGTACTTC.